The T cell receptor (beta chain) under discussion was sequenced for a study of T cell responses to AZD1222 COVID-19 vaccine. This clone has more than one count but fewer than ten. This CDR3 has 16 residues. Per germline, CDR1 SGHDT and CDR2 YYEEEE. V lost 1 base, J lost 4 bases, and 10 bases stayed unmatched. Repertoires were generated with immunoSEQ multiplex PCR, while TCRdb's copy carries only in-frame clones and drops some. The table includes approximately 97,000 clones, roughly 83% detected once. Source: peripheral blood, taken on day 0 of AZD1222 vaccination. The rearrangement joins TRBV5-6 to TRBJ1-1; TRBD1 matches 7 bases. The receptor was isolated from an adult in good health. The CDR3 DNA is TGTGCCAGCAGCTTGTTAAGTGGACAGGCGGGCACTGAAGCTTTCTTT. The encoded protein is CASSLLSGQAGTEAFF.